This TCR beta chain was profiled in a study of T cells in Graves' hyperthyroidism and ophthalmopathy. Across the whole study: Initial diagnosis, before any treatment, was when peripheral blood was collected.

This clonotype was seen ten or more times. Germline-derived CDR1 and CDR2 are DFQATT and SNEGSKA (reference sequence). Unmatched junction bases numbered 8, after V lost 3 bases and J lost 7 bases. This CDR3 spans 14 amino acids. Over 18 months, lack of ophthalmopathy progression marked Graves' hyperthyroidism as stable. Patients aged 18 to 65 had newly diagnosed hyperthyroidism that had lasted under 2 months. Uncontrolled infection, other autoimmune disease, pregnancy or lactation barred patients from enrollment. Using RNA transcripts as the source, TCR beta CDR3 regions were amplified. An initial round of RT-PCR targeting the TCR CDR3 relied on the HTBI primer set. TCRdb fed the multiplex PCR reads into MiXCR, producing one record per CDR3 protein. The sample has approximately 530,000 distinct CDR3 sequences, over 15% seen once; the top ten hold about 20%.

This sequence was found in a woman between 18 and 29 years old with Graves' hyperthyroidism. The rearrangement joins TRBV20-1 to TRBJ2-5, with 10 bases identical to TRBD2. Sequenced material: blood. The CDR3 is CSASPPSGSVTQYF. CDR3 nucleotides: TGCAGTGCTAGCCCTCCTAGCGGGAGTGTGACCCAGTACTTC.